This record concerns one T cell receptor (beta chain) sequence. Its target is not known. This CDR3 has 16 amino acids. Germline CDR1 is KGHSH and CDR2 is LQKENI. V lost 3 bases, J lost 0 bases, and 11 bases lay in between. This specimen comes from a study of CD8 T cells in ankylosing spondylitis. Broader study findings: Characteristic of ankylosing spondylitis blood, it appeared, was a TCR beta motif comprising about eight highly homologous variants.

TCRdb reprocessed the 5' RACE reads with MiXCR, giving one entry per CDR3 protein. This sample has 220,000 or so distinct CDR3 sequences, with approximately 20% found just once. This chain uses TRBV18 with TRBJ2-2; D possibly corresponds to TRBD2 (6 bases). The sequenced sample was blood, either unsorted or a sorted T cell fraction (not recorded which). This receptor was obtained from a male donor with ankylosing spondylitis. The CDR3 DNA reads TGTGCCAGCTCACCGATGGAGGGAGCGAACACCGGGGAGCTGTTTTTT. Translated, it gives CASSPMEGANTGELFF.